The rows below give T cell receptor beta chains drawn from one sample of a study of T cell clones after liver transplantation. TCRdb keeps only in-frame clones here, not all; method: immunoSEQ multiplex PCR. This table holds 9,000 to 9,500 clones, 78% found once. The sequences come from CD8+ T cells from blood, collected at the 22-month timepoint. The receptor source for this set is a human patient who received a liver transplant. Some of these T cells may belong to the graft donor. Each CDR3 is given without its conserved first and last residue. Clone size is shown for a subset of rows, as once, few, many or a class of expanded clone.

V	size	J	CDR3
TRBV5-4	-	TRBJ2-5	ASSVPDRGLQETQY
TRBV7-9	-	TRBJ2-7	ASSWGQGYEQY
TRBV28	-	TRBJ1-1	ASSSSFRAPNTEAF
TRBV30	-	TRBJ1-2	AWSGGGPYYGYT
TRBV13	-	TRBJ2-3	ASSLAGQNTDTQY
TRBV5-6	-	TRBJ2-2	ASSRLGGAV
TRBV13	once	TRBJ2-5	ASSALRGHTGQTQY
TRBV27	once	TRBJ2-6	ASSSRQEPRSGANVLT
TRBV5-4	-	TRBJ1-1	ASSLGRGANTEAF
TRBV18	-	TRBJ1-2	ASSADGNYGYT
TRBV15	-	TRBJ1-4	ATSTSGDRTTTNEKLF
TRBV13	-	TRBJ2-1	ASSLLPYNEQF
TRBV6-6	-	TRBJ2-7	ASSPRYEQY
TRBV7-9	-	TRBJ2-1	ASSSIRGSNNEQF
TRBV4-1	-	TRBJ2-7	ASSQVPDRDAEQY
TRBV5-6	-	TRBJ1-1	ASSSAF
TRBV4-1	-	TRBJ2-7	ASSLNRDRGPTAYEQY
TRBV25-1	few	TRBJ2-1	ASSVEANEQF
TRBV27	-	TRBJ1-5	ASSPSEGEFNQPQH
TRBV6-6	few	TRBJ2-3	ASSYLRGGTDTQY
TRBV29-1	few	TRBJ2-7	SVALGTEQY
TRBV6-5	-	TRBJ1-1	ASRTGTGGNEAF
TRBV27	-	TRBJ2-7	ASSFSTPRVEQY
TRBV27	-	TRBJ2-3	ASSLSPVEVSTDTQY
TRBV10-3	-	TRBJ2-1	AISEDTGGSYNEQF
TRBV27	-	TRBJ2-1	ASSYTSYNEQF
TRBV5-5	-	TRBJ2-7	ASSAGLAGGLSYEQY
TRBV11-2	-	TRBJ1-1	ASSNTGMNTEAF
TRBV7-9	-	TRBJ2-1	ASSLPATNEQF
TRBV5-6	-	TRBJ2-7	ASSLSVSYEQY